A few counts support the clone carrying this TCR beta chain. The ends were cut back, 4 bases at V and 2 bases at J, with 18 bases in the middle. The CDR3 totals 16 residues. Germline assignment: CDR1 SGDLS and CDR2 YYNGEE. TCRdb re-derived calls from the 5' RACE reads in MiXCR, one entry per CDR3 protein. The repertoire holds approximately 580,000 distinct CDR3 sequences, with 20% as singletons. This entry is derived from a study of T-cell memory formation after mild COVID-19. The chain joins TRBV9 to TRBJ2-5; tentative D call: TRBD1 (5 bases). This sequence originates from an adult woman who had mild COVID-19 (a few samples of this study predate the infection). Cell type and time point are not known. The sequenced sample was PBMCs or a T cell subset sorted from them (not recorded which). The CDR3 DNA sequence: TGTGCCAGCAGCAGGGGCGCCGCCGTTGATCAAGAGACCCAGTACTTC. Translated, it gives CASSRGAAVDQETQYF.